The clone carrying this T cell receptor beta chain was counted many times. These data originate in a study of liver allograft versus peripheral blood T cells. Study-level background: What was compared were the T cell receptor repertoires in transplanted livers and those in the peripheral blood of recipients.

TCRdb re-analysed the reads in MiXCR, keeping a single row per CDR3 protein. Of 13,000 or so distinct CDR3 sequences in the sample, approximately 17% are singletons; the top ten hold around 14%. This CDR3 comprises 14 residues. CDR1 MNHEY and CDR2 SVGAGI come from the germline V gene. The V and J ends lost 5 bases and 0 bases respectively, with 8 bases between them. V usage is TRBV6-5 and J usage is TRBJ1-3; D gene unclear. The clonotype was recovered from a human patient who had a liver transplant. The graft donor may account for some of the T cells. CDR3 in DNA: TGTGCCAGCAGTCCGGGTATCTCTGGAAACACCATATATTTT. Translated, it gives CASSPGISGNTIYF.